This T cell receptor (beta chain) was retrieved from a study of blood T cell repertoires in COVID-19. Study-wide background: The United States, Italy and Spain provided the acute and convalescent COVID-19 samples. T cells, B-cell-depleted T cells, or PBMCs provided the cDNA or gDNA that served as material.

Donors were grouped by their self-reported clinical history. Before being deemed recovered, Cohort 3 donors had two negative PCRs, clearance, or symptom resolution. The method was immunoSEQ multiplex PCR; TCRdb's version includes in-frame clones alone and lacks a portion of them. The sample consists of 200,000 to 250,000 clones, about 85% of them appearing once. The receptor was derived from a man between 25 and 39 years old who had recovered from COVID-19. Sequencing was carried out using PBMCs or T cells enriched from blood (not recorded which).

The CDR3 bases are TGTGCCAGCTCAGCCCGGGACAGCCAAGAGACCCAGTACTTC. The encoded protein is CASSARDSQETQYF. J is TRBJ2-5 and V is TRBV18; TRBD1 agrees at 7 bases. After removal of 5 bases from V and 1 base from J, the junction contained 4 bases not matched to a gene. The germline V gene encodes CDR1 KGHSH and CDR2 LQKENI. The length of the CDR3 is 14 residues.